Detailed here is one TCR beta chain. What it recognizes is unknown. With a far larger clone one base away, a read error is the likely cause. Profiled with immunoSEQ multiplex PCR; TCRdb holds only in-frame clones, not every one. The table has 1 million to 1.3 million clones, approximately 78% seen once; the top ten hold 0.5% to 0.65%. These data are taken from a study of shared clonotypes between healthy human individuals. From germline, CDR1 is GTSNPN and CDR2 SVGIG (reference sequence). Trimming left V 3 bases short and J 5 bases short, with 7 bases between. CDR3 length: 11 amino acids. Study results and limitations: Relative to memory subsets, naive subsets generally showed larger estimated richness.

Caucasian adults living in Nashville, Tennessee, provided all samples. The TCR sequence derives from a man aged 18 to 30 in good health. Some clones in this sample may be carry-over from other donors' samples. Sequencing was carried out using memory CD4+ T cells from PBMCs. Stated subset: CD45RA-negative fraction. The V gene is TRBV30, the J gene TRBJ2-5, with unresolved D. CDR3 protein: CAWSDAETQYF. DNA for the CDR3: TGTGCCTGGAGCGACGCGGAGACCCAGTACTTC.